A single T cell receptor (beta chain) is shown here with its context. The entry originates in a study of blood T cell repertoires in COVID-19. About the research overall: From T cells, B-cell-depleted T cells, or PBMCs came the material, which was cDNA or gDNA.

In the original workflow: Counts of nucleated cells, estimated from reference gene primer amplification, were obtained. Sequenced by immunoSEQ multiplex PCR; TCRdb stores in-frame clones only, minus some. V, J and clone size are those of that table, while D and trimming were read from the DNA. This repertoire shows about 47,000 clones, 88% found once; its top ten account for approximately 2.9%. The ends were cut back, 3 bases at V and 7 bases at J, with 10 bases in the middle. Germline V gene sequence: CDR1 MNHNS, CDR2 SASEGT. The CDR3 sequence is 13 residues long. The receptor comes from a man between 45 and 60 years old with active COVID-19. The J gene is TRBJ2-1, the V gene TRBV6-1; D is unresolved. The specimen was peripheral blood. The CDR3 region is CASSDWLANEQFF. As DNA, the CDR3 is TGTGCCAGCAGTGATTGGCTGGCAAATGAGCAGTTCTTC.